The 24 T cell receptor beta chains reported below all come from one sample, sequenced in a study of technical replicates of blood from a few donors. Assay: immunoSEQ multiplex PCR; the TCRdb copy retains only in-frame clones and omits some. Found here are about 73,000 clones, over 90% of them singletons; the top ten hold approximately 4.4%. Sample: PBMCs. The receptors shown here come from a human donor in good health. Some clones in this sample may be carry-over from other donors' samples.

This chain links TRBV5-4 with TRBJ1-6; no reliable D call. Trimming stripped 0 bases from V and 3 bases from J, with 7 bases between. Germline CDR1 reads SGHNT; CDR2 reads YYREEE (reference sequence). CDR3 length: 15 amino acids. DNA for the CDR3: TGTGCCAGCAGCTTGGGCCACTACTATAATTCACCCCTCCACTTT. As protein: CASSLGHYYNSPLHF. The full variable domain, in which reference TRBV5-4 and TRBJ1-6 provide the parts outside the CDR3, is ETGVTQSPTHLIKTRGQQVTLRCSSQSGHNTVSWYQQALGQGPQFIFQYYREEENGRGNFPPRFSGLQFPNYSSELNVNALELDDSALYLCASSLGHYYNSPLHFGNGTRLTVT.

Concerning this clone: The identical CDR3 is also encoded by other nucleotide sequences in the sample. The V gene is TRBV7-9, the J gene TRBJ2-7; TRBD2 aligns across 7 bases. The CDR3 totals 14 residues. Trimming took 3 bases from V and 1 from J; bases not matched to a gene: 3. CDR1 is SEHNR, CDR2 FQNEAQ, per germline (reference sequence). CDR3 region: CASSLGGGSYEQYF. In DNA form, the CDR3 reads TGTGCCAGCAGCTTGGGGGGGGGTTCCTACGAGCAGTACTTC.

The chain joins TRBV7-9 to TRBJ2-2; D unresolved. Trimming cost V 5 bases and J 7 bases, with 14 bases left between them. Per germline, CDR1 SEHNR and CDR2 FQNEAQ (reference sequence). The CDR3 extends over 14 amino acids. CDR3 protein: CASSTELIGGELFF. CDR3 nucleotide sequence: TGTGCCAGCAGCACTGAGTTGATTGGCGGGGAGCTGTTTTTT.

In nucleotides, the CDR3 is TGCGCCAGCAGCTTGGTGGGCTCCAAAGGAAACATTCAGTACTTC. It yields the protein CASSLVGSKGNIQYF. The chain carries TRBV5-1 and TRBJ2-4; unclear D gene. Germline CDR1 is SGHRS and CDR2 is YFSETQ. The V and J ends lost 0 bases and 6 bases respectively, with 13 bases between them. The CDR3 length is 15 residues.

The rearrangement joins TRBV29-1 to TRBJ2-7; D remains unclear. Germline lookup yields CDR1 SQVTM and CDR2 ANQGSEA. This CDR3 spans 14 amino acids. Trimming cost V 5 bases and J 0 bases, with 14 bases left between them. CDR3 nucleotides: TGCAGCGTTCGCCCGGTGGCAGGCTCCTACGAGCAGTACTTC. This translates into CSVRPVAGSYEQYF.

The chain employs TRBV7-9 and TRBJ2-2, with 12 bases identical to TRBD2. Germline-derived CDR1 and CDR2 are SEHNR and FQNEAQ (reference sequence). The CDR3 runs 16 residues. After removal of 5 bases from V and 5 bases from J, the junction contained 6 bases not matched to a gene. CDR3 sequence reads: CASSPTSGSYTGELFF. The CDR3 DNA is TGTGCCAGCAGCCCGACTAGCGGGAGTTATACCGGGGAGCTGTTTTTT.

This clone has only one observation. The chain recombines TRBV7-2 with TRBJ2-7; 13 nucleotides match TRBD2. The CDR3 is 16 residues long. Trimming removed 3 bases from V and 4 bases from J; junction bases left unmatched: 6. Germline-derived CDR1 and CDR2 are SGHTA and FQGNSA. Written as DNA, the CDR3 is TGTGCCAGCAGCTTTACTAGCGGGGGGGCCAGGTACGAGCAGTACTTC. It translates to CASSFTSGGARYEQYF.

The chain couples TRBV29-1 to TRBJ2-3, with D perhaps matching TRBD1 (6 bases). Germline V gene data show CDR1 as SQVTM and CDR2 as ANQGSEA. This CDR3 has 14 residues. The V end was cut by 7 bases, the J end by 2 bases, with 16 bases between. The CDR3 spells CSAGTIGTTDTQYF. The CDR3 DNA reads as TGCAGCGCCGGGACAATCGGTACCACAGATACGCAGTATTTT.

The chain couples TRBV9 to TRBJ1-2, with TRBD1 matching over 7 bases. The CDR3 is 14 amino acids. Germline V gene sequence: CDR1 SGDLS, CDR2 YYNGEE. V trimming: 4 bases; J trimming: 4 bases; junction bases outside the gene matches: 7. This CDR3 is CASSKGQLAYGYTF. In nucleotides, the CDR3 is TGTGCCAGCAGCAAGGGACAGCTAGCCTATGGCTACACCTTC.

J is TRBJ2-7 and V is TRBV5-5; maybe TRBD1 (6 bases). V lost 4 bases and J 0 bases, leaving 14 bases between the germline ends. CDR1 is SGHKS, CDR2 YYEKEE, per germline (reference sequence). This CDR3 has 15 amino acids. CDR3 region: CASSPRTESSYEQYF. The CDR3 nucleotides read TGTGCCAGCAGCCCCCGGACAGAATCCTCCTACGAGCAGTACTTC.

The table lists this clone with a count of one. This chain connects TRBV4-1 to TRBJ1-2; TRBD1 might be the D (6 bases). The germline gives CDR1 MGHRA, CDR2 YSYEKL. Trimming removed 6 bases from V and 1 base from J, with 15 bases in between. The CDR3 is made up of 15 amino acids. CDR3 sequence: CASSPGEGGNYGYTF. CDR3 sequence (DNA): TGCGCCAGCAGTCCAGGGGAGGGAGGTAACTATGGCTACACCTTC.

The gene calls are TRBV7-3 and TRBJ2-1; 10 positions agree with TRBD2. After removal of 4 bases from V and 6 bases from J, the junction contained 6 bases not matched to a gene. Germline CDR1 and CDR2: SGHTA and FQGTGA. There are 15 residues in the CDR3. The CDR3 sequence is CASSSLAGKANEQFF. The CDR3 DNA sequence: TGTGCCAGCAGCTCACTAGCGGGGAAAGCCAATGAGCAGTTCTTC.

The chain has TRBV11-2 and TRBJ2-2; perhaps TRBD1 as D (6 bases). CDR3 length equals 15 residues. The germline CDR1 and CDR2 sequences are SGHAT and FQNNGV. The V end lost 5 bases, the J end lost 6 bases, and 16 bases lay between the germline ends. CDR3 sequence (DNA): TGTGCCAGCAGCCAACAGGGTTCCTACCCCGGGGAGCTGTTTTTT. Its protein is CASSQQGSYPGELFF.

This rearrangement joins TRBV19 to TRBJ1-4; D is possibly TRBD1 (6 bases). The CDR3 has 13 amino acids. Germline V gene sequence: CDR1 LNHDA, CDR2 SQIVND (reference sequence). V was clipped by 6 bases and J by 8 bases, with 13 bases between them. The CDR3 coding sequence is TGTGCCAGTAGGCAGGGGTTTGGGGAAAAACTGTTTTTT. This gives the protein CASRQGFGEKLFF.

The chain uses TRBV4-2 and TRBJ2-7; D is perhaps TRBD2 (6 bases). Looked up from germline, CDR1 is LGHNA and CDR2 is YNFKEQ. This CDR3 spans 15 amino acids. V was clipped by 4 bases and J by 5 bases, with 18 bases between them. CDR3 DNA: TGTGCCAGCAGCCCCTTGATTCGCGGGGTCGACGAGCAGTACTTC. Translating gives CASSPLIRGVDEQYF.

The CDR3 bases are TGTGCCAGCAGCCTTCGGACAGGGGGAAATTCACCCCTCCACTTT. It translates to CASSLRTGGNSPLHF. The chain has TRBV14 and TRBJ1-6, with TRBD1 matching 10 bases. The length of the CDR3 is 15 residues. Germline V lookup: CDR1 SGHDN, CDR2 FVKESK. The ends lost 4 bases at V and 7 bases at J; junction bases unmatched: 4.

This rearrangement joins TRBV2 to TRBJ1-4; possibly TRBD1 for D (5 bases). CDR1 and CDR2 from the germline V gene are SNHLY and FYNNEI. Trimming took off 8 bases at V and 3 bases at J, with 13 bases between the two ends. The CDR3 totals 14 residues. The CDR3 coding sequence is TGTGCCAGCCAAAGAGACAGCTCTAATGAAAAACTGTTTTTT. Translating it yields CASQRDSSNEKLFF.

The chain is built from TRBV19 and TRBJ1-2; 8 bases fit TRBD1. The CDR3 runs 14 residues. V was clipped by 7 bases and J by 1 base; unmatched bases: 5. Germline V gene lookup returns CDR1 LNHDA and CDR2 SQIVND (reference sequence). CDR3 nucleotides: TGTGCCAGTAAGAGGGACAGGATTAACTATGGCTACACCTTC. Its translation is CASKRDRINYGYTF.

The J gene is TRBJ2-5, the V gene TRBV7-2, with 7 bases aligning to TRBD2. CDR3 length: 16 amino acids. Germline CDR1 reads SGHTA; CDR2 reads FQGNSA. The V segment lost 0 bases and the J segment 6 bases; nucleotides outside the gene matches: 10. CDR3 DNA sequence: TGTGCCAGCAGCTTAGCAGCTAGCGGAAGGGGAAAGACCCAGTACTTC. It encodes CASSLAASGRGKTQYF.

This chain's CDR3 is CASSIQENTEAFF. The CDR3 DNA follows: TGCGCCAGCAGCATACAGGAGAACACTGAAGCTTTCTTT. V and J are TRBV5-1 and TRBJ1-1, with D maybe TRBD1 (5 bases). The CDR3 consists of 13 residues. Germline V gene data show CDR1 as SGHRS and CDR2 as YFSETQ. Trimming shortened V by 4 bases and J by 1 base, and 8 bases separated the two germline ends.

V and J are TRBV5-5 and TRBJ1-1; weak D call: TRBD1 (5 bases). This CDR3 is built from 16 residues. Germline V CDR1 and CDR2: SGHKS, YYEKEE (reference sequence). With 3 bases removed from V and 5 bases from J, the gap between germline ends came to 20 bases. The CDR3 nucleotides are TGTGCCAGCAGCTGGAGAGGTGGGGGAGGCGGTACTGAAGCTTTCTTT. Encoded protein: CASSWRGGGGGTEAFF.

The chain recombines TRBV5-4 with TRBJ2-2, with 8 bases identical to TRBD2. V was pared by 2 bases and J by 8 bases, with 11 bases of the junction left unmatched. This CDR3 has 16 amino acids. Germline V gene lookup returns CDR1 SGHNT and CDR2 YYREEE (reference sequence). The CDR3 sequence is CASSFSSGSNVGELFF. CDR3 nucleotide sequence: TGTGCCAGCAGCTTCTCCAGCGGGAGTAATGTGGGGGAGCTGTTTTTT.

V is TRBV5-5 and J is TRBJ1-2; maybe TRBD1 (6 bases). The CDR3 sequence is 14 residues long. V was pared by 2 bases and J by 4 bases, with 12 bases between. Germline V gene sequence: CDR1 SGHKS, CDR2 YYEKEE (reference sequence). The DNA of the CDR3 is TGTGCCAGCAGCTTTGGGGGGGCGATCTATGGCTACACCTTC. Its translation: CASSFGGAIYGYTF.

V and J are TRBV6-6 and TRBJ2-7; 14 positions agree with TRBD2. Unmatched junction bases numbered 8, after V lost 5 bases and J lost 5 bases. The V gene's germline CDR1 is MNHNY and CDR2 SVGAGI (reference sequence). The CDR3 runs 16 residues. The CDR3 spells CASSGLAGGIRDEQYF. The CDR3 DNA follows: TGTGCCAGCAGTGGACTAGCGGGAGGTATCCGGGACGAGCAGTACTTC.